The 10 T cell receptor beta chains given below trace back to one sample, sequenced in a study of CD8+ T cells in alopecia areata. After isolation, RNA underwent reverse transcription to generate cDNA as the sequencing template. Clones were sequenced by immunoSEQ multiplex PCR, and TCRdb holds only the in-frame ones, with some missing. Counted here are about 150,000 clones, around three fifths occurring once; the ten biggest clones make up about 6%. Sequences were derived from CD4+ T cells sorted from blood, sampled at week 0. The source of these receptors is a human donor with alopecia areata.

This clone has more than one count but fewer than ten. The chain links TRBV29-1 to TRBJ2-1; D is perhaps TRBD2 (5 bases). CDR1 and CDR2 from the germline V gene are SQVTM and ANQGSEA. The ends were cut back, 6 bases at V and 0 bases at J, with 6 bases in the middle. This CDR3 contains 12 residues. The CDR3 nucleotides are TGCAGCGTGCGGGCCTCCTACAATGAGCAGTTCTTC. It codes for CSVRASYNEQFF.

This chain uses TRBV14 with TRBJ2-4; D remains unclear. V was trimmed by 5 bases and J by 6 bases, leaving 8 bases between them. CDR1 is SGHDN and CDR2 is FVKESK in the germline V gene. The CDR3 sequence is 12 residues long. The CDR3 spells CASSNTRNIQYF. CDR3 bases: TGTGCCAGCAGCAACACCCGAAACATTCAGTACTTC.

The CDR3, as DNA: TGCAGCGTTAGTCTGGGGATCTCCTACGAGCAGTACTTC. Protein sequence: CSVSLGISYEQYF. This chain connects TRBV29-1 to TRBJ2-7; D gene unclear. This CDR3 contains 13 residues. The V gene's germline CDR1 is SQVTM and CDR2 ANQGSEA. The V end was cut by 5 bases, the J end by 0 bases, with 11 bases between.

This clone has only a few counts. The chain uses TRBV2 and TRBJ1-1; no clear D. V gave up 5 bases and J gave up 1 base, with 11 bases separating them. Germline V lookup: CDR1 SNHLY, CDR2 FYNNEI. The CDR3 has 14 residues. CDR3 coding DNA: TGTGCCAGCAGTTCGGCTTCAGGGAACACTGAAGCTTTCTTT. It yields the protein CASSSASGNTEAFF.

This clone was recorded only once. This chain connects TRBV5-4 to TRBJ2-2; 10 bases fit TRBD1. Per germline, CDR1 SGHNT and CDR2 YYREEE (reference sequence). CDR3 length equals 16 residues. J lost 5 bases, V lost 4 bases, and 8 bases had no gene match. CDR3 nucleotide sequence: TGTGCCAGCAGCCTCGGACAGGGGGTTGTGACCGGGGAGCTGTTTTTT. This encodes CASSLGQGVVTGELFF. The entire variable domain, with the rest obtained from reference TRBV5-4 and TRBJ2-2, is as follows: ETGVTQSPTHLIKTRGQQVTLRCSSQSGHNTVSWYQQALGQGPQFIFQYYREEENGRGNFPPRFSGLQFPNYSSELNVNALELDDSALYLCASSLGQGVVTGELFFGEGSRLTVL.

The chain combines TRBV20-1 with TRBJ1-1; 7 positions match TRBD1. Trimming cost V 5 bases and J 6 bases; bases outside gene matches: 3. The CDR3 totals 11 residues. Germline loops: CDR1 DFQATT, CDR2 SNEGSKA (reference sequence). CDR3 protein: CSARQGPEAFF. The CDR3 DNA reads TGCAGTGCTCGACAGGGACCTGAAGCTTTCTTT.

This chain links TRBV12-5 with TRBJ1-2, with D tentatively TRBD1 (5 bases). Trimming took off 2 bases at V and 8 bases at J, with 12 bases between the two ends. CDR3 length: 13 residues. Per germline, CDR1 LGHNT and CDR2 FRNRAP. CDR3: CASGLPQGDGYTF. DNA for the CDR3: TGTGCTAGTGGTTTGCCCCAGGGAGACGGCTACACCTTC.

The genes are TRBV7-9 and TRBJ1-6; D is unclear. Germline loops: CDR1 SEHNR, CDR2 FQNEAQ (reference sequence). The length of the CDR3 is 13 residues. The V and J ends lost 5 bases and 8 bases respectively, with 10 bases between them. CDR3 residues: CASSTAVYSPLHF. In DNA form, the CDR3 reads TGTGCCAGCAGCACAGCGGTGTATTCACCCCTCCACTTT.

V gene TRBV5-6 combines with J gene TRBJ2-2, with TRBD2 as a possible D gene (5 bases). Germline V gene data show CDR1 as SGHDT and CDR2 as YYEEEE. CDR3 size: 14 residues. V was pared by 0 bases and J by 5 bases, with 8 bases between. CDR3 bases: TGTGCCAGCAGCTTGGGAGGGCGGACCGGGGAGCTGTTTTTT. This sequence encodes CASSLGGRTGELFF.

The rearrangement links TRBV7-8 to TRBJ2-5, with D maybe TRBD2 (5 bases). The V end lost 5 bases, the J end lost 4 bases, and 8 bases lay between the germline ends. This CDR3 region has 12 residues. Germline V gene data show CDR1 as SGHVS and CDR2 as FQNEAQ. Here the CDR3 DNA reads TGTGCCAGCAGCCCAGAGGGAGAGACCCAGTACTTC. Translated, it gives CASSPEGETQYF.